This TCR beta chain came from a study of response to subunit inactivated influenza vaccine (dated by TCRdb to the late 2010s). Background for the entire study: To follow how T cells responded to a trivalent subunit inactivated influenza vaccine, the researchers relied on deep quantitative profiling of the T cell receptor repertoire. The research as a whole found: According to the authors, only a limited number of new T cells may be recruited by each seasonal influenza vaccination.

V trim: 0 bases; J trim: 3 bases; unmatched bases: 8. CDR1 and CDR2 are read off the germline V gene as SGHRS and YFSETQ. The CDR3 measures 16 amino acids from cysteine to phenylalanine. The entry retains the CDR3 DNA only, 48 bases that are in frame from base 1. This clonotype was seen a handful of times. The clone's antigen remains unknown. No per-base quality is available; no much larger clone lies one base away. The library was built by means of RT-PCR. The sequencer was an Illumina HiSeq 2500. Through fastp at Q25 and MiXCR, TCRdb rebuilt clones from the public reads, retaining in-frame beta chains. Every CDR3 protein is listed once, alongside the most common genes and DNA of its rows. This sample is represented by almost 600,000 distinct CDR3 sequences; 14% of them were singletons. In total, the top ten clones hold around 10% of the sample.

The sequences come from PBMCs from blood, collected 11 to 12 days after vaccination. The rearrangement combines TRBV5-1 with TRBJ2-7, with 8 bases matching TRBD1. The receptor comes from a middle-aged man who received an inactivated influenza vaccine. Donor details come from another sample of the same person, matched by shared clones. The CDR3 protein: CASSLAASDRVYEQYF. The DNA reads TGCGCCAGCAGCTTGGCCGCCTCGGACAGGGTCTACGAGCAGTACTTC.